Listed below are T cell receptor beta chains from one sample, sequenced in a study of CD8 T cells in Susac syndrome. From the immunoSEQ multiplex PCR reads, TCRdb called clonotypes with MiXCR, one entry per CDR3 protein. The table includes under 200,000 distinct CDR3 sequences, approximately 94% detected once. The sequenced material came from CD4+ T cells from PBMCs. These receptors were collected from a human donor in good health. Each CDR3 is given with its conserved first and last residue. The D gene is left open where the match is weak. Expanded clones get a size class; other rows say once, few or many, or leave the size out.

v_call	clone_size	j_call	d_call	cdr3_aa	cdr3_nt
TRBV7-2	NA	TRBJ2-1	NA	CASSPADNEQFF	TGTGCCAGCAGCCCCGCTGACAATGAGCAGTTCTTC
TRBV19	NA	TRBJ1-2	TRBD1	CASRGQVANYGYTF	TGTGCCAGCAGAGGACAGGTCGCTAACTATGGCTACACCTTC
TRBV4-1	NA	TRBJ2-7	NA	CASTPGATTPYEQYF	TGCGCCAGCACCCCTGGAGCCACGACGCCCTACGAGCAGTACTTC
TRBV9	NA	TRBJ2-2	NA	CASSVAANTGELFF	TGTGCCAGCAGCGTCGCTGCGAACACCGGGGAGCTGTTTTTT
TRBV7-8	NA	TRBJ1-2	NA	CASSLAAVPRGYTF	TGTGCCAGCAGCTTAGCTGCGGTTCCGCGTGGCTACACCTTC
TRBV12-3/TRBV12-4	few	TRBJ1-1	NA	CASSLGPTEAFF	TGTGCCAGCAGTTTAGGTCCCACTGAAGCTTTCTTT
TRBV18	NA	TRBJ1-6	TRBD1	CASSPPGQYNSPLHF	TGTGCCAGCTCACCACCGGGACAGTATAATTCACCCCTCCACTTT
TRBV28	NA	TRBJ1-2	NA	CASSQWTGTPYGYTF	TGTGCCAGCAGCCAATGGACCGGGACACCGTATGGCTACACCTTC
TRBV29-1	NA	TRBJ2-5	NA	CSVDGGQKETQYF	TGCAGCGTTGATGGCGGGCAGAAGGAGACCCAGTACTTC
TRBV9	NA	TRBJ2-5	TRBD2	CASSVTPQRGQETQYF	TGTGCCAGCAGCGTAACCCCACAGCGGGGACAAGAGACCCAGTACTTC
TRBV7-9	NA	TRBJ1-4	NA	CASSRLGATNEKLFF	TGTGCCAGCAGCCGACTGGGAGCAACTAATGAAAAACTGTTTTTT
TRBV9	NA	TRBJ2-3	TRBD1	CASSPRWGTGNTDTQYF	TGTGCCAGCAGCCCCCGTTGGGGGACAGGGAACACAGATACGCAGTATTTT
TRBV9	NA	TRBJ2-7	NA	CASSVGFMGYEQYF	TGTGCCAGCAGCGTGGGGTTTATGGGCTACGAGCAGTACTTC
TRBV7-9	NA	TRBJ1-3	NA	CASSPNGDTIYF	TGTGCCAGCAGTCCAAATGGGGACACCATATATTTT
TRBV2	NA	TRBJ2-7	NA	CASMSRRGPYEQYF	TGTGCCAGCATGTCACGCAGAGGGCCCTACGAGCAGTACTTC
TRBV28	NA	TRBJ1-5	NA	CASSPYEGVHF	TGTGCCAGCAGTCCCTATGAGGGAGTACATTTT
TRBV6-5	NA	TRBJ1-1	NA	CASSVGGDAEAFF	TGTGCCAGCAGTGTCGGAGGGGACGCTGAAGCTTTCTTT
TRBV20-1	NA	TRBJ1-3	NA	CSARDDAAGNTIYF	TGCAGTGCTAGAGATGATGCAGCTGGAAACACCATATATTTT
TRBV5-4	NA	TRBJ2-5	NA	CASRTEVSAVQETQYF	TGTGCCAGCAGAACTGAGGTTTCAGCCGTCCAAGAGACCCAGTACTTC
TRBV4-3	NA	TRBJ1-2	NA	CASSQDEINYGYTF	TGCGCCAGCAGCCAAGATGAGATCAACTATGGCTACACCTTC
TRBV30	NA	TRBJ1-6	NA	CAWRGGDDSPLHF	TGTGCCTGGAGGGGGGGTGACGATTCACCCCTCCACTTT
TRBV2	NA	TRBJ2-1	NA	CASSPLVSYNEQFF	TGTGCCAGCTCCCCGCTAGTCTCCTACAATGAGCAGTTCTTC
TRBV7-2	NA	TRBJ1-6	NA	CASSAASGASYNSPLHF	TGTGCCAGCAGCGCTGCCTCTGGAGCCTCCTATAATTCACCCCTCCACTTT
TRBV2	NA	TRBJ1-4	TRBD1	CASSQGQGSEKLFF	TGTGCCAGCAGCCAGGGACAGGGAAGTGAAAAACTGTTTTTT
TRBV15	NA	TRBJ1-2	NA	CATSRDLVAAGSNYGYTF	TGTGCCACCAGCAGAGATCTGGTAGCAGCAGGGAGCAACTATGGCTACACCTTC
TRBV24-1	NA	TRBJ2-5	TRBD2	CATSTRLAGRYSQETQYF	TGTGCCACCAGTACCAGACTAGCGGGGCGGTATTCCCAAGAGACCCAGTACTTC
TRBV14	NA	TRBJ2-4	NA	CASSQTGSKNIQYF	TGTGCCAGCAGCCAGACGGGGAGCAAAAACATTCAGTACTTC
TRBV30	NA	TRBJ2-7	NA	CAWSAQDRYEQYF	TGTGCCTGGAGTGCTCAAGACCGCTACGAGCAGTACTTC
TRBV20-1	NA	TRBJ2-5	NA	CSGWTGNGETQYF	TGCAGTGGTTGGACGGGGAACGGAGAGACCCAGTACTTC
TRBV20-1	NA	TRBJ2-5	TRBD2	CSTIPPGGQETQYF	TGCAGTACCATCCCCCCGGGGGGGCAAGAGACCCAGTACTTC
TRBV27	NA	TRBJ2-1	NA	CASTRLSSYNEQFF	TGTGCCAGCACCAGACTGAGCTCCTACAATGAGCAGTTCTTC
TRBV7-2	NA	TRBJ2-1	NA	CASSPQLLSYNEQFF	TGTGCCAGCAGCCCTCAACTACTTTCCTACAATGAGCAGTTCTTC
TRBV27	NA	TRBJ2-3	TRBD2	CASSSPSGSDRTQYF	TGTGCCAGCAGTTCGCCTAGCGGGTCCGACCGTACGCAGTATTTT
TRBV7-2	NA	TRBJ2-7	NA	CASTINGRPDSYEQYF	TGTGCCAGCACCATTAACGGGCGGCCGGATTCCTACGAGCAGTACTTC
TRBV28	NA	TRBJ1-5	TRBD1	CASTLVGLAGGAGQPQHF	TGTGCCAGCACCCTAGTGGGGTTGGCAGGGGGTGCTGGTCAGCCCCAGCATTTT
TRBV18	NA	TRBJ2-6	NA	CASSPPVRGASGANVLTF	TGTGCCAGCTCACCACCGGTAAGGGGCGCATCTGGGGCCAACGTCCTGACTTTC
TRBV28	NA	TRBJ2-5	NA	CASSLPTQTQYF	TGTGCCAGCAGTCTCCCGACTCAGACCCAGTACTTC
TRBV9	NA	TRBJ1-4	NA	CASSVGGSTNEKLFF	TGTGCCAGCAGCGTCGGTGGATCGACTAATGAAAAACTGTTTTTT
TRBV4-1	NA	TRBJ1-6	TRBD1	CASSQDRGDRHSYNSPLHF	TGCGCCAGCAGCCAAGATAGAGGGGACAGGCACTCCTATAATTCACCCCTCCACTTT
TRBV20-1	NA	TRBJ1-2	NA	CSALEPGGYGYTF	TGCAGTGCTCTTGAACCCGGGGGCTATGGCTACACCTTC
TRBV7-9	once	TRBJ1-2	NA	CASSGDSNYGYTF	TGTGCCAGCAGCGGCGACAGTAACTATGGCTACACCTTC
TRBV20-1	NA	TRBJ2-3	NA	CSATFPDTQYF	TGCAGTGCCACTTTCCCTGATACGCAGTATTTT
TRBV11-2	NA	TRBJ1-6	NA	CASSLPVENSPLHF	TGTGCCAGCAGCCTTCCGGTTGAAAATTCACCCCTCCACTTT
TRBV5-1	once	TRBJ1-2	NA	CASSRTGSDYTF	TGCGCCAGCAGCAGGACGGGTTCGGACTACACCTTC
TRBV10-3	NA	TRBJ2-5	NA	CAISGAREAQYF	TGTGCCATCAGCGGGGCCCGCGAGGCCCAGTACTTC
TRBV28	NA	TRBJ1-2	NA	CASSFPGPFNYGYTF	TGTGCCAGCAGTTTCCCGGGACCGTTCAACTATGGCTACACCTTC
TRBV11-1	NA	TRBJ2-3	TRBD1	CASSNHGQGRNYF	TGTGCCAGCAGCAACCATGGACAGGGGAGGAACTATTTT
TRBV5-1	NA	TRBJ1-1	TRBD1	CASSTRWQGVLNTEAFF	TGCGCCAGCAGCACCCGGTGGCAGGGGGTACTGAACACTGAAGCTTTCTTT
TRBV9	NA	TRBJ2-7	TRBD1	CASSVGAGTAGSYEQYF	TGTGCCAGCAGCGTAGGCGCCGGGACAGCAGGTTCCTACGAGCAGTACTTC
TRBV6-1	NA	TRBJ1-5	NA	CAISRESSNQPQHF	TGTGCCATCTCCAGGGAAAGTAGCAATCAGCCCCAGCATTTT
TRBV5-1	NA	TRBJ2-3	NA	CASSFSAGQPADTQYF	TGCGCCAGCAGCTTCTCGGCAGGGCAACCGGCAGATACGCAGTATTTT
TRBV7-9	NA	TRBJ1-2	NA	CASSPNTLNYGYTF	TGTGCCAGCAGCCCAAACACCCTTAACTATGGCTACACCTTC